These 6 T cell receptor beta chains share one sample of origin, sequenced in a study of blood T cell repertoires in COVID-19. Method: immunoSEQ multiplex PCR; TCRdb's copy keeps in-frame clones and lacks some. The sample yields some 150,000 clones, around 89% seen once. Specimen: peripheral blood. Receptor source: a man in his sixties with active or convalescent COVID-19.

The chain recombines TRBV29-1 with TRBJ2-5; D might be TRBD1 (5 bases). The V gene lost 2 bases and the J gene lost 1 base, with 8 bases spanning the gap. The germline gives CDR1 SQVTM, CDR2 ANQGSEA. The CDR3 runs to 13 residues. The CDR3 spells CSVEPRAQETQYF. Here the CDR3 DNA reads TGCAGCGTTGAACCCAGGGCCCAAGAGACCCAGTACTTC.

This chain uses TRBV5-1 with TRBJ2-5; 7 nucleotides agree with TRBD2. This CDR3 contains 15 residues. Per the germline V gene, CDR1 is SGHRS and CDR2 is YFSETQ. Germline trimming cut 3 bases from V and 4 bases from J; bases unmatched to any gene: 9. This CDR3 is CASSSQTSLGETQYF. In DNA, the CDR3 is TGCGCCAGCAGCTCGCAGACTAGCCTGGGAGAGACCCAGTACTTC.

The V gene is TRBV28, the J gene TRBJ1-2; 10 bases are a match to TRBD1. CDR3 length equals 16 residues. The ends lost 7 bases at V and 5 bases at J; junction bases unmatched: 13. CDR1 is MDHEN, CDR2 SYDVKM, per germline. CDR3 coding DNA: TGTGCCAGCACCCAAATCGGGACAGGGGACGGGTATGGCTACACCTTC. Translation: CASTQIGTGDGYGYTF.

The rearrangement joins TRBV6-5 to TRBJ2-7; 7 bases line up with TRBD1. CDR3 length: 15 amino acids. Per the germline V gene, CDR1 is MNHEY and CDR2 is SVGAGI. Trimming took 5 bases from V and 4 from J; bases not matched to a gene: 11. CDR3 amino acids: CASSLRTGSSYEQYF. In DNA form, the CDR3 reads TGTGCCAGCAGTCTACGGACAGGTTCCTCGTACGAGCAGTACTTC.

The genes are TRBV4-3 and TRBJ2-7, with D possibly matching TRBD2 (5 bases). CDR1 LGHNA and CDR2 YSLEER come from the germline V gene. V was pared by 0 bases and J by 5 bases, with 23 bases between. The CDR3 has 18 residues. The CDR3 nucleotides read TGCGCCAGCAGCCAAGATTGGCCAGGACCCTCGGTGAGGGACGAGCAGTACTTC. It yields the protein CASSQDWPGPSVRDEQYF.

V and J are TRBV25-1 and TRBJ2-2, with no clear D. Germline-derived CDR1 and CDR2 are MGHDK and SYGVNS. V lost 3 bases and J lost 3, with 5 bases in between. The CDR3 length is 13 residues. Here the CDR3 reads CASSDSDTGELFF. The CDR3 DNA reads TGTGCCAGCAGTGACTCCGACACCGGGGAGCTGTTTTTT.